The present entry profiles one T cell receptor (beta chain) with its context. This sample is part of a study of blood T cell repertoires in COVID-19. Study background: Specimens from acute and convalescent COVID-19 originated in the United States, Italy and Spain. PBMCs, B-cell-depleted T cells, or T cells were the source of the cDNA or gDNA that made up the material.

As handled by the study authors: Nucleated cell counts were estimated from reference gene primer amplification. The protocol was immunoSEQ multiplex PCR, while the TCRdb copy is restricted to in-frame clones and leaves out a portion. V and J calls and clone size come straight from that table; D and trimming were deduced from the DNA. This table holds just over 95,000 clones, 70% to 90% found once. The CDR3 covers 14 residues. Deletions cut 1 base from V and 6 bases from J, with 12 bases between. Per the germline V gene, CDR1 is SGHVS and CDR2 is FQNEAQ. The J gene is TRBJ2-5, the V gene TRBV7-8, with a tentative D call TRBD1 (6 bases). This TCR was recovered from a man aged 55 to 70 with acute or convalescent COVID-19. The sequencing input was peripheral blood. The CDR3 is CASSLVTGTKTQYF. CDR3 nucleotides: TGTGCCAGCAGCTTAGTAACAGGGACGAAGACCCAGTACTTC.